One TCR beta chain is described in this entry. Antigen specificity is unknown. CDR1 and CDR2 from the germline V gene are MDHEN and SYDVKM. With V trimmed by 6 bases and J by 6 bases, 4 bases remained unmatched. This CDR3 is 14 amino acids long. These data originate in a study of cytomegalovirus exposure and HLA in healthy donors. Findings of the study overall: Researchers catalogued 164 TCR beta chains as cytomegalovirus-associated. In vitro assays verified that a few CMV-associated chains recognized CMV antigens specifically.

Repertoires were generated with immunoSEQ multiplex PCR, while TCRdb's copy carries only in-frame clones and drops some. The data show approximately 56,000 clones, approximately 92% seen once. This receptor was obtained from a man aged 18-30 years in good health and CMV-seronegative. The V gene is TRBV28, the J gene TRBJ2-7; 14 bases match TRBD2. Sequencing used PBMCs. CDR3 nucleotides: TGTGCCAGCAGACCGGGACTAGCGGGAGTCGAGCAGTACTTC. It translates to CASRPGLAGVEQYF.